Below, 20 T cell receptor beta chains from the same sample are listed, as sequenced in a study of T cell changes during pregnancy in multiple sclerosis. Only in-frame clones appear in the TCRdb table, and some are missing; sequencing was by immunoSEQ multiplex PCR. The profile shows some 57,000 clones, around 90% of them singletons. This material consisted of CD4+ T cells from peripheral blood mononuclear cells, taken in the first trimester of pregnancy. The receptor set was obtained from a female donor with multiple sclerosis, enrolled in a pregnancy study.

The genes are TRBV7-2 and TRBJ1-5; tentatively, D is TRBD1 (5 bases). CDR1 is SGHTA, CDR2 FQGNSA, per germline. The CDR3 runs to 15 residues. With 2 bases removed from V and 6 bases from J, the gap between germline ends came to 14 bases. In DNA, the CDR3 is TGTGCCAGCAGCTTAAACGGGGGGGTGGGTCAGCCCCAGCATTTT. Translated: CASSLNGGVGQPQHF.

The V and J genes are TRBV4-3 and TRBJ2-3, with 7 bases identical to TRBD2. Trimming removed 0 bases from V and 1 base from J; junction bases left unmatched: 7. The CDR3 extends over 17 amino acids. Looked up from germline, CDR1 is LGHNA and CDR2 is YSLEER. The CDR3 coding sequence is TGCGCCAGCAGCCAAGACCCTGCTGGGGGGGGCACAGATACGCAGTATTTT. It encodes CASSQDPAGGGTDTQYF.

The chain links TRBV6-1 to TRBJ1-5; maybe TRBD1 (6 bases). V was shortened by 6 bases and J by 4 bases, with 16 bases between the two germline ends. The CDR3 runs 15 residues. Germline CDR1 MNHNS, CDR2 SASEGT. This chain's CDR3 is CASRNQGTRNQPQHF. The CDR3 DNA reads TGTGCCAGCAGGAATCAGGGGACGAGGAATCAGCCCCAGCATTTT.

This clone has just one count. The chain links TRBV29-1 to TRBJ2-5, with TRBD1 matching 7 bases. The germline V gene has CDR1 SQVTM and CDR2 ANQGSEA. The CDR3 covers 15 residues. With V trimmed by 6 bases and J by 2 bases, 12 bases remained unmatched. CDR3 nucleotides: TGCAGCGTGAACACCCGGGACAGAGTTCAAGAGACCCAGTACTTC. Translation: CSVNTRDRVQETQYF.

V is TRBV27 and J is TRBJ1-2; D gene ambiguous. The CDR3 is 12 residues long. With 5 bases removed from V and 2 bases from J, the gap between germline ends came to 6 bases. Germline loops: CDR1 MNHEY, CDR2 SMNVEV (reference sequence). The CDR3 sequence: CASSKENYGYTF. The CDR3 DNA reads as TGTGCCAGCAGTAAGGAGAACTATGGCTACACCTTC.

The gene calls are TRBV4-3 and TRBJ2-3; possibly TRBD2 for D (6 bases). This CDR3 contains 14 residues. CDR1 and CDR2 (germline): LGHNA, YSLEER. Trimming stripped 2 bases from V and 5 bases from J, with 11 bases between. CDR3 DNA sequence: TGCGCCAGCAGCCAAACCCGACTAGAAGATACGCAGTATTTT. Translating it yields CASSQTRLEDTQYF.

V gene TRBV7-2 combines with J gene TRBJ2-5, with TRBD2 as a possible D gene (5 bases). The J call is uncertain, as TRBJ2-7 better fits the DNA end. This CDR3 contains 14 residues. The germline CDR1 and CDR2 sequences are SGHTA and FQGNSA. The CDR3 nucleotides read TGTGCCAGCAGCCCTCTTGCGGGCCCCTACGAGCAGTACTTC. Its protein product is CASSPLAGPYEQYF.

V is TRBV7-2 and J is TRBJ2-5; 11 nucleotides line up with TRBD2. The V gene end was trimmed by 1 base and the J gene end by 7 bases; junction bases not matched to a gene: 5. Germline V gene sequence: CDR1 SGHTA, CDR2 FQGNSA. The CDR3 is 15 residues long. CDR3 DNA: TGTGCCAGCAGCTTAGTTAGCGGGGGGGCTCGGACCCAGTACTTC. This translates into CASSLVSGGARTQYF.

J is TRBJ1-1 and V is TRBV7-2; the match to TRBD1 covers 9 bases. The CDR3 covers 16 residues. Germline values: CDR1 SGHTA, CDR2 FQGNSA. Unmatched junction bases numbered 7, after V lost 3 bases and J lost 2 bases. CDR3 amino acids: CASSFTGTGSNTEAFF. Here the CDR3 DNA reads TGTGCCAGCAGCTTTACCGGGACAGGGTCCAACACTGAAGCTTTCTTT.

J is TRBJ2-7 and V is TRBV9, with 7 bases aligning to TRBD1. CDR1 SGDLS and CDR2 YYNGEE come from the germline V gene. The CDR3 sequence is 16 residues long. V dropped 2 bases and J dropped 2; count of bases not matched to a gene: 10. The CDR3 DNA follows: TGTGCCAGCAGCGTGGCCGGGACAGCCCTCACCTACGAGCAGTACTTC. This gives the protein CASSVAGTALTYEQYF.

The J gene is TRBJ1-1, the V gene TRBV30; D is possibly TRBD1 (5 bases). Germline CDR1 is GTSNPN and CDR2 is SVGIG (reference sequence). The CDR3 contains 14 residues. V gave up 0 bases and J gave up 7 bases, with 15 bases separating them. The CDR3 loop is CAWSVRRGDGEAFF. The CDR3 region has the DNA TGTGCCTGGAGTGTACGCCGGGGGGACGGTGAAGCTTTCTTT.

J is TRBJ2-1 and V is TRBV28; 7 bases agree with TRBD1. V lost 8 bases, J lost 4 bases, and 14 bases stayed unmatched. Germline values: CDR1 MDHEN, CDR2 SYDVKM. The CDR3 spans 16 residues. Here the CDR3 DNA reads TGTGCCAGCGGACCAATTTCGGCGACAGGGTACAATGAGCAGTTCTTC. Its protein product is CASGPISATGYNEQFF.

This chain's CDR3 is CASSPKTWGGNTGELFF. DNA for the CDR3: TGTGCCAGCTCACCCAAGACATGGGGGGGCAACACCGGGGAGCTGTTTTTT. This chain connects TRBV18 to TRBJ2-2, with D maybe TRBD2 (7 bases). The CDR3 consists of 17 residues. Germline CDR1 KGHSH, CDR2 LQKENI. The germline V and J ends were trimmed by 3 bases and 2 bases, with 16 bases remaining between them.

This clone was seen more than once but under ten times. This CDR3 is CASSILAGARKQPQHF. The CDR3 region has the DNA TGTGCCAGTAGTATCCTCGCAGGGGCGCGGAAACAGCCCCAGCATTTT. V is TRBV19 and J is TRBJ1-5; TRBD1 might be the D (6 bases). From germline, CDR1 is LNHDA and CDR2 SQIVND (reference sequence). Trimming took off 3 bases at V and 7 bases at J, with 19 bases between the two ends. This CDR3 has 16 residues.

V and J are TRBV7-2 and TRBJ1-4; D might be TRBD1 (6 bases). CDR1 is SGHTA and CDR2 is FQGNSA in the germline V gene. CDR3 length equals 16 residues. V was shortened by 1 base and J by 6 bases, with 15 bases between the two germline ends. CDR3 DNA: TGTGCCAGCAGCTTAGTAGGGGCAGGGGTGGATGAAAAACTGTTTTTT. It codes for CASSLVGAGVDEKLFF. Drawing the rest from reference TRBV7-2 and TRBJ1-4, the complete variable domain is GAGVSQSPSNKVTEKGKDVELRCDPISGHTALYWYRQSLGQGLEFLIYFQGNSAPDKSGLPSDRFSAERTGGSVSTLTIQRTQQEDSAVYLCASSLVGAGVDEKLFFGSGTQLSVL.

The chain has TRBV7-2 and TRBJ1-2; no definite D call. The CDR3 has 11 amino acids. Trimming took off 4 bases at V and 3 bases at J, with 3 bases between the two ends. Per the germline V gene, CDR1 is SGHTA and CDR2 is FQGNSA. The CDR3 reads CASSSDYGYTF. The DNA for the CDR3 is TGTGCCAGCAGCTCAGACTATGGCTACACCTTC.

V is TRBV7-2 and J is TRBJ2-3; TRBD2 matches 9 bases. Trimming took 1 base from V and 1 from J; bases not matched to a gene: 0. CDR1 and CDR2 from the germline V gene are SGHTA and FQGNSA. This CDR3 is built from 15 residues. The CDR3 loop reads CASSLERGGTDTQYF. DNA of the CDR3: TGTGCCAGCAGCTTAGAGCGGGGGGGCACAGATACGCAGTATTTT.

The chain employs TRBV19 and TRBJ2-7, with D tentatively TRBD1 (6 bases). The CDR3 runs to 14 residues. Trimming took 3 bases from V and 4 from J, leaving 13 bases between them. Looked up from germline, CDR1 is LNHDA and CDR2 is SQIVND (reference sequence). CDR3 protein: CASSIGRGLYEQYF. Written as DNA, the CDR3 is TGTGCCAGTAGTATCGGCAGGGGCTTATACGAGCAGTACTTC. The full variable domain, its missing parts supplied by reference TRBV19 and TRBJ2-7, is DGGITQSPKYLFRKEGQNVTLSCEQNLNHDAMYWYRQDPGQGLRLIYYSQIVNDFQKGDIAEGYSVSREKKESFPLTVTSAQKNPTAFYLCASSIGRGLYEQYFGPGTRLTVT.

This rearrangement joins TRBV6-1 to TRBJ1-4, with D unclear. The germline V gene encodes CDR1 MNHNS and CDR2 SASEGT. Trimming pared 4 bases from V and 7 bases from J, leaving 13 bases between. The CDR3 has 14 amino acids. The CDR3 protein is CASSGQGRVEKLFF. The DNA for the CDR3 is TGTGCCAGCAGTGGCCAAGGGAGGGTTGAAAAACTGTTTTTT.

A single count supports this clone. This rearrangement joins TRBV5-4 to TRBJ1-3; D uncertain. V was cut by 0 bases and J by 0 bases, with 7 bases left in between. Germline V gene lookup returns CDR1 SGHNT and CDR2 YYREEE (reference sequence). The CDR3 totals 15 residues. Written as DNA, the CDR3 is TGTGCCAGCAGCTTGGAGGCGGACTCTGGAAACACCATATATTTT. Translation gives CASSLEADSGNTIYF.